This entry lists 16 T cell receptor beta chains sequenced from one sample in a study of tumor-infiltrating lymphocytes in localized non-small cell lung cancer. Some clones are missing from TCRdb's copy, which holds only in-frame ones; the method was immunoSEQ multiplex PCR. Of about 18,000 clones listed, about three quarters are singletons. Sequencing was carried out using lung tumor tissue. The receptors originated from a human donor with non-small cell lung cancer.

This clone turned up a few times. CDR3 coding DNA: TGCGCCAGCAGCGCACAGGGGAGTTCCTTCGGCGAGCAGTACTTC. Translating it yields CASSAQGSSFGEQYF. V and J are TRBV4-3 and TRBJ2-7; 7 positions match TRBD1. The germline V gene has CDR1 LGHNA and CDR2 YSLEER. Unmatched junction bases numbered 13, after V lost 5 bases and J lost 6 bases. The CDR3 is made up of 15 amino acids.

The chain uses TRBV27 and TRBJ2-7; D perhaps matches TRBD1 (5 bases). The CDR3 loop spans 14 amino acids. CDR1 is MNHEY, CDR2 SMNVEV, per germline (reference sequence). The ends were cut back, 2 bases at V and 3 bases at J, with 11 bases in the middle. CDR3 DNA: TGTGCCAGCAGTTTAACGTGGACAAACTACGAGCAGTACTTC. This translates into CASSLTWTNYEQYF.

V usage is TRBV19 and J usage is TRBJ2-3; D perhaps matches TRBD2 (6 bases). The CDR3 covers 13 residues. Trimming shortened V by 9 bases and J by 5 bases, and 15 bases separated the two germline ends. CDR1 LNHDA and CDR2 SQIVND come from the germline V gene (reference sequence). The CDR3 DNA sequence: TGTGCCAGCGCGGAGGGCCGGAGAGATACGCAGTATTTT. Protein product: CASAEGRRDTQYF.

The chain employs TRBV19 and TRBJ1-1; a weak D match, TRBD1 (6 bases). CDR1 is LNHDA and CDR2 is SQIVND in the germline V gene (reference sequence). V gave up 6 bases and J gave up 0 bases, with 11 bases separating them. The CDR3 is made up of 14 amino acids. CDR3 nucleotides: TGTGCCAGTAGCCGAGCAGGGGTGAACACTGAAGCTTTCTTT. Encoded protein: CASSRAGVNTEAFF.

The chain is built from TRBV27 and TRBJ2-1; D is uncertain. There are 15 residues in the CDR3. Germline CDR1 is MNHEY and CDR2 is SMNVEV (reference sequence). Trimming removed 4 bases from V and 4 bases from J, with 14 bases in between. CDR3 DNA: TGTGCCAGCAGTTACGAGGCCACTCCTTACAATGAGCAGTTCTTC. Translation gives CASSYEATPYNEQFF.

The chain has TRBV4-1 and TRBJ2-7; D tentatively fits TRBD1 or TRBD2 (5 bases each). This CDR3 is 16 amino acids long. Looked up from germline, CDR1 is MGHRA and CDR2 is YSYEKL. The V gene lost 1 base and the J gene lost 2 bases, with 15 bases spanning the gap. CDR3 amino acids: CASSQVRARGPYEQYF. Written as DNA, the CDR3 is TGCGCCAGCAGCCAAGTCCGTGCGAGGGGTCCCTACGAGCAGTACTTC.

This sequence joins TRBV10-1 and TRBJ2-7, with TRBD1 as a possible D gene (5 bases). This CDR3 spans 14 amino acids. Germline CDR1 is WNHNN and CDR2 is SYGVQD (reference sequence). V was cut by 4 bases and J by 0 bases, with 10 bases left in between. CDR3 protein: CASSAQGASYEQYF. In DNA, the CDR3 is TGCGCCAGCAGTGCCCAGGGTGCCTCCTACGAGCAGTACTTC.

V usage is TRBV10-3 and J usage is TRBJ2-1; TRBD2 agrees at 8 bases. This CDR3 is built from 14 residues. The V segment lost 6 bases and the J segment 5 bases; nucleotides outside the gene matches: 6. The germline gives CDR1 ENHRY, CDR2 SYGVKD. CDR3 sequence reads: CAIRPTAGDNEQFF. The DNA of the CDR3 is TGTGCCATCAGACCCACAGCGGGGGACAATGAGCAGTTCTTC.

The CDR3 DNA sequence: TGTGCCAGCAGTGCTGAGACAGGGTCATTCGGCACAGATACGCAGTATTTT. Its translation is CASSAETGSFGTDTQYF. The chain has TRBV5-8 and TRBJ2-3; 7 bases align to TRBD1. This CDR3 comprises 17 residues. Germline CDR1 SGHTS, CDR2 YDEGEE. Trimming at V came to 5 bases and at J to 1 base, leaving 13 bases not matched to a gene.

This clone was observed once. The chain combines TRBV10-3 with TRBJ2-1, with 9 nucleotides matching TRBD2. The CDR3 length is 14 residues. The germline V gene has CDR1 ENHRY and CDR2 SYGVKD. V lost 7 bases to trimming and J lost 5 bases; unmatched junction nucleotides: 6. CDR3 sequence: CAINPGTSNNEQFF. DNA for the CDR3: TGTGCCATCAACCCCGGGACTAGCAACAATGAGCAGTTCTTC.

This clone was recorded only once. The chain links TRBV5-1 to TRBJ2-2; D may be TRBD1 (5 bases). Germline-derived CDR1 and CDR2 are SGHRS and YFSETQ. The V and J ends lost 4 bases and 0 bases respectively, with 10 bases between them. CDR3 length: 15 amino acids. The chain's CDR3 is CASSLTGSNTGELFF. The CDR3 nucleotides read TGCGCCAGCAGCCTTACAGGTTCGAACACCGGGGAGCTGTTTTTT.

This clone was counted only a few times. V gene TRBV7-9 combines with J gene TRBJ2-2; D is perhaps TRBD1 or TRBD2 (6 bases each). The V gene's germline CDR1 is SEHNR and CDR2 FQNEAQ (reference sequence). With 1 base removed from V and 5 bases from J, the gap between germline ends came to 11 bases. The CDR3 sequence is 15 residues long. The CDR3 DNA reads as TGTGCCAGCAGCTTAGGGGGGGCCGGAACCGGGGAGCTGTTTTTT. The encoded protein is CASSLGGAGTGELFF.

In this sample, this clone turned up a few times. This chain joins TRBV7-9 and TRBJ1-1, with D tentatively TRBD1 (5 bases). The CDR3 runs 14 residues. Trimming cost V 2 bases and J 1 base, with 8 bases left between them. CDR1 and CDR2 (germline): SEHNR, FQNEAQ (reference sequence). Here the CDR3 DNA reads TGTGCCAGCAGCTTACAGGGCGCGAACACTGAAGCTTTCTTT. Translated, it gives CASSLQGANTEAFF. Full variable domain (missing parts from reference TRBV7-9 and TRBJ1-1): DTGVSQNPRHKITKRGQNVTFRCDPISEHNRLYWYRQTLGQGPEFLTYFQNEAQLEKSRLLSDRFSAERPKGSFSTLEIQRTEQGDSAMYLCASSLQGANTEAFFGQGTRLTVV.

This clone has a handful of counts. The rearrangement uses TRBV10-2 and TRBJ1-2, with D maybe TRBD1 (6 bases). CDR3 length equals 12 residues. Germline V gives CDR1 WSHSY, CDR2 SAAADI. V lost 10 bases and J 4 bases, leaving 13 bases between the germline ends. The CDR3 nucleotides are TGCGCCACTAGGGAGGGGGGCTATGGCTACACCTTC. Encoded protein: CATREGGYGYTF.

This chain joins TRBV27 and TRBJ1-4; D gene uncertain. V was shortened by 1 base and J by 10 bases, with 10 bases between the two germline ends. Per the germline V gene, CDR1 is MNHEY and CDR2 is SMNVEV (reference sequence). This CDR3 has 13 residues. CDR3 sequence (DNA): TGTGCCAGCAGTTTATTCCGTCTGGGAAAACTGTTTTTT. Its translation: CASSLFRLGKLFF. The complete variable domain, with remaining parts taken from reference TRBV27 and TRBJ1-4, reads EAQVTQNPRYLITVTGKKLTVTCSQNMNHEYMSWYRQDPGLGLRQIYYSMNVEVTDKGDVPEGYKVSRKEKRNFPLILESPSPNQTSLYFCASSLFRLGKLFFGSGTQLSVL.

This chain joins TRBV2 and TRBJ1-5; 9 bases line up with TRBD1. CDR3 size: 15 residues. The junction had 9 bases not matched to a gene; V was cut back by 5 bases and J by 7 bases. Germline CDR1 is SNHLY and CDR2 is FYNNEI. This CDR3 reads CASSSRQGVRQPQHF. The DNA for the CDR3 is TGTGCCAGCAGTAGCAGACAGGGGGTAAGGCAGCCCCAGCATTTT. Together with reference TRBV2 and TRBJ1-5, the CDR3 gives the full variable domain: EPEVTQTPSHQVTQMGQEVILRCVPISNHLYFYWYRQILGQKVEFLVSFYNNEISEKSEIFDDQFSVERPDGSNFTLKIRSTKLEDSAMYFCASSSRQGVRQPQHFGDGTRLSIL.